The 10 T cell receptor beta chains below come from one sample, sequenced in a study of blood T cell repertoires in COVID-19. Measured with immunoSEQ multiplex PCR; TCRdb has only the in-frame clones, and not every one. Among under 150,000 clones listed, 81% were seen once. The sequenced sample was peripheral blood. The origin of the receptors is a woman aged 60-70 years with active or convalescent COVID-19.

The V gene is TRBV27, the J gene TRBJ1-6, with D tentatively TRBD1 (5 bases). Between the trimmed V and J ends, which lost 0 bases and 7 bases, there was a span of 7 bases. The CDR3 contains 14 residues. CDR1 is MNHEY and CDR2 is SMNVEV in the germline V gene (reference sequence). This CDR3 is CASSLSRVNSPLHF. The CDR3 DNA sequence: TGTGCCAGCAGTTTATCCAGGGTCAATTCACCCCTCCACTTT.

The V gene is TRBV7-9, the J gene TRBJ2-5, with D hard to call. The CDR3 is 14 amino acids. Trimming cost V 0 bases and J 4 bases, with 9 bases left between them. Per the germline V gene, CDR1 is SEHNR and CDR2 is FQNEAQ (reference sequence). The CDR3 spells CASSLAGQVETQYF. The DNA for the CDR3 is TGTGCCAGCAGCTTAGCGGGCCAGGTAGAGACCCAGTACTTC.

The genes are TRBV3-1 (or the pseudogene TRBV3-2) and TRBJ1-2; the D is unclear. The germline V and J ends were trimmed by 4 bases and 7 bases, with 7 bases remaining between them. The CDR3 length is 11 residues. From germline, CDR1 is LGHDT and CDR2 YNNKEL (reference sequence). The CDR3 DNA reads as TGTGCCAGCAGCCGTGGCCCTGGCTACACCTTC. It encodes CASSRGPGYTF.

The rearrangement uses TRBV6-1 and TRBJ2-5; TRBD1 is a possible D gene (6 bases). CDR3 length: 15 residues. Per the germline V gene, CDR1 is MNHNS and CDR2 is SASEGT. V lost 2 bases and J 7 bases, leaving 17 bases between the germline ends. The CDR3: CASSEQRRGGGTQYF. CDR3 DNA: TGTGCCAGCAGTGAACAACGCCGAGGGGGTGGGACCCAGTACTTC.

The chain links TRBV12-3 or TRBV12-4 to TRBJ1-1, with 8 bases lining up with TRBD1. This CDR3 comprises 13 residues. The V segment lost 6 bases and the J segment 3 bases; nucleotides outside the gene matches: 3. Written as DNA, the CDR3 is TGTGCCAGCAGACAACAGGGGGACACTGAAGCTTTCTTT. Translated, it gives CASRQQGDTEAFF.

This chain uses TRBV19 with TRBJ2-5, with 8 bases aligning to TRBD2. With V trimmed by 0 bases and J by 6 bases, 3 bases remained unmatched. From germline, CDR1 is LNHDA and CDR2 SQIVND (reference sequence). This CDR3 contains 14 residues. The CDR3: CASSIDGTRKTQYF. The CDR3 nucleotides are TGTGCCAGTAGTATAGATGGGACTAGGAAGACCCAGTACTTC.

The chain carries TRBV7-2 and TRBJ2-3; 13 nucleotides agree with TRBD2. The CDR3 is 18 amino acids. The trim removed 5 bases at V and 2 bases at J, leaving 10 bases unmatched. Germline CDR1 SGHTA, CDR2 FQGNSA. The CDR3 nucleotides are TGTGCCAGCAGCCCCCGACTAGCGGGGGGCCCCGACACAGATACGCAGTATTTT. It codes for CASSPRLAGGPDTDTQYF. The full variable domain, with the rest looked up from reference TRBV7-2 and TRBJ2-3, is GAGVSQSPSNKVTEKGKDVELRCDPISGHTALYWYRQSLGQGLEFLIYFQGNSAPDKSGLPSDRFSAERTGGSVSTLTIQRTQQEDSAVYLCASSPRLAGGPDTDTQYFGPGTRLTVL.

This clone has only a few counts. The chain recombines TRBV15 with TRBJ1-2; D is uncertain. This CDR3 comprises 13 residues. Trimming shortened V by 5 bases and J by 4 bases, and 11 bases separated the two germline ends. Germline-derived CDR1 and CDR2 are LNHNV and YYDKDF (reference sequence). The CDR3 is CATSFADGYGYTF. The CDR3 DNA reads TGTGCCACCAGCTTCGCGGATGGCTATGGCTACACCTTC.

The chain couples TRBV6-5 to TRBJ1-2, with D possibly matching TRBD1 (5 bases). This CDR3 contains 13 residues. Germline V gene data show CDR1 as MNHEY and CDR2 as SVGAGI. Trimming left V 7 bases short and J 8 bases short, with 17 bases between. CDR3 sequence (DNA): TGTGCCAGCACAATACCCCGGACACCGGGCTACACCTTC. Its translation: CASTIPRTPGYTF.

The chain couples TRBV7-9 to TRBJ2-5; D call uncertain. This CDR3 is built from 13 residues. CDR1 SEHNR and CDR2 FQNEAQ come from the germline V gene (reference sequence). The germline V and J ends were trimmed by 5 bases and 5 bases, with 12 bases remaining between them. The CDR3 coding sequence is TGTGCCAGCAGCCACCTCTCCGGGGAGACCCAGTACTTC. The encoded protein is CASSHLSGETQYF.